The clone carrying this T cell receptor (beta chain) has a handful of counts. Antigen unknown. Trimming took off 5 bases at V and 0 bases at J, with 17 bases between the two ends. This CDR3 comprises 16 residues. The germline V gene encodes CDR1 MNHEY and CDR2 SMNVEV (reference sequence). The sample comes from a study of high-grade serous ovarian cancer treatment subgroups. Tumor samples were obtained before definitive surgery or chemotherapy. Overall study results and limits: The analyses considered CDR3 and ignored CDR1 and CDR2. Different patients shared almost no repertoire; same-patient tumors shared about 0.1 to 0.8.

Sequencing used immunoSEQ multiplex PCR; TCRdb keeps in-frame clones, though not all of them. The sample lists about 6,800 clones, over 60% occurring once. This TCR came from a human donor with high-grade serous ovarian cancer. Sequenced: tumor tissue. The chain couples TRBV27 to TRBJ2-7; D not resolved. CDR3 protein: CASSPLGGSHSYEQYF. The CDR3 DNA reads TGTGCCAGCAGTCCCTTGGGCGGCTCTCACTCCTACGAGCAGTACTTC.